This TCR beta chain is drawn from a study of shared clonotypes between healthy human individuals. General study results and limits: Rarefaction curves obtained for sorted subsets showed sequencing incomplete despite large depth. Since donors were few, the genetic and exposure-history diversity represented was limited. Compared with memory subsets, naive subsets generally had larger estimated richness. Investigators expected sequencing depth to affect clonotype sharing among donors.

The table came from immunoSEQ multiplex PCR; TCRdb's copy has only in-frame clones and leaves some out. The sample records 85,000 to 100,000 clones, approximately 75% being singletons. This clone was seen a single time. Its antigen remains unknown. CDR3 size: 14 residues. Germline lookup yields CDR1 MDHEN and CDR2 SYDVKM. The ends lost 6 bases at V and 4 bases at J; junction bases unmatched: 4. The sample was memory CD8+ T cells sorted from blood. Indicated subset: CD45RO+ cells pooled with CCR7-negative TemRA cells. The source is a young man in good health. The V call is TRBV28, the J call TRBJ2-1; 9 bases line up with TRBD2. The chain's CDR3 is CASSRLADYNEQFF. The CDR3 bases are TGTGCCAGCAGCCGACTAGCGGATTACAATGAGCAGTTCTTC.